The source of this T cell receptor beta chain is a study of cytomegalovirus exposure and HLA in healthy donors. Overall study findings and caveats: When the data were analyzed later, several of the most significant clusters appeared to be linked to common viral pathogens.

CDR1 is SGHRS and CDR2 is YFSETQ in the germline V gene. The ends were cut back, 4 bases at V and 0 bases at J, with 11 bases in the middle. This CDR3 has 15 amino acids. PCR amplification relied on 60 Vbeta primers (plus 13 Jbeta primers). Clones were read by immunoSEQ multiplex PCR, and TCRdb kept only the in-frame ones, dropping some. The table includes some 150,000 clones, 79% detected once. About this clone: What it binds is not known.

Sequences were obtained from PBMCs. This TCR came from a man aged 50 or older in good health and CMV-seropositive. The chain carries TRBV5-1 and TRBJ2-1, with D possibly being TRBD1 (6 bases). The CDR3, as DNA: TGCGCCAGCAGCCCAATGACAGGCTCCTACAATGAGCAGTTCTTC. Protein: CASSPMTGSYNEQFF. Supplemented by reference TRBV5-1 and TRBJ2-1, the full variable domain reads KAGVTQTPRYLIKTRGQQVTLSCSPISGHRSVSWYQQTPGQGLQFLFEYFSETQRNKGNFPGRFSGRQFSNSRSEMNVSTLELGDSALYLCASSPMTGSYNEQFFGPGTRLTVL.